What follows are 17 T cell receptor beta chains derived from one specimen sequenced in a study of cytomegalovirus exposure and HLA in healthy donors. This PCR relied on a set of 60 Vbeta primers and 13 Jbeta primers. Assay used: immunoSEQ multiplex PCR; TCRdb lists only in-frame clones, some missing. The profile shows tens of thousands of clones, roughly 74% of them singletons. The sequenced sample was PBMCs. These receptors were obtained from a man in his forties in good health and CMV-seropositive.

The rearrangement uses TRBV19 and TRBJ2-2; TRBD2 aligns across 11 bases. CDR1 is LNHDA, CDR2 SQIVND, per germline (reference sequence). This CDR3 is 15 amino acids long. With V trimmed by 7 bases and J by 8 bases, 9 bases remained unmatched. CDR3 sequence (DNA): TGTGCCAGTATGGGACTAGCGGTGTTTAGGGGGGAGCTGTTTTTT. Its protein is CASMGLAVFRGELFF.

The chain couples TRBV7-2 to TRBJ1-5, with TRBD1 as a possible D gene (5 bases). Germline V gene lookup returns CDR1 SGHTA and CDR2 FQGNSA. The CDR3 loop spans 15 amino acids. Trimming pared 4 bases from V and 1 base from J, leaving 11 bases between. This chain's CDR3 is CASSSSGRSNQPQHF. The DNA for the CDR3 is TGTGCCAGCAGCTCATCAGGGAGGAGCAATCAGCCCCAGCATTTT.

V gene TRBV19 combines with J gene TRBJ1-1; the D gene is possibly TRBD1 (6 bases). The CDR3 extends over 14 amino acids. Trimming shortened V by 3 bases and J by 4 bases, and 12 bases separated the two germline ends. CDR1 LNHDA and CDR2 SQIVND come from the germline V gene (reference sequence). CDR3 nucleotide sequence: TGTGCCAGTAGTATGGGGGCGGCTAGCACTGAAGCTTTCTTT. Protein sequence: CASSMGAASTEAFF.

The chain combines TRBV7-2 with TRBJ2-1, with 10 nucleotides matching TRBD2. The CDR3 is 15 amino acids. V was pared by 3 bases and J by 4 bases, with 3 bases of the junction left unmatched. Germline CDR1 is SGHTA and CDR2 is FQGNSA. CDR3 amino acids: CASSFSGGYYNEQFF. CDR3 nucleotide sequence: TGTGCCAGCAGCTTTAGCGGGGGGTATTACAATGAGCAGTTCTTC.

The chain recombines TRBV9 with TRBJ1-6; TRBD1 is a possible D gene (5 bases). The V gene lost 0 bases and the J gene lost 7 bases, with 5 bases spanning the gap. Germline V gene lookup returns CDR1 SGDLS and CDR2 YYNGEE. The CDR3 sequence is 13 residues long. CDR3 residues: CASSVEGNSPLHF. The CDR3 DNA reads as TGTGCCAGCAGCGTAGAGGGGAATTCACCCCTCCACTTT. The full variable domain, its missing parts supplied by reference TRBV9 and TRBJ1-6, is DSGVTQTPKHLITATGQRVTLRCSPRSGDLSVYWYQQSLDQGLQFLIQYYNGEERAKGNILERFSAQQFPDLHSELNLSSLELGDSALYFCASSVEGNSPLHFGNGTRLTVT.

The CDR3 sequence is CASSIWDRGGETQYF. In DNA, the CDR3 is TGTGCCAGTAGTATCTGGGACAGGGGTGGGGAGACCCAGTACTTC. V usage is TRBV19 and J usage is TRBJ2-5, with 10 positions matching TRBD1. This CDR3 has 15 residues. Germline assignment: CDR1 LNHDA and CDR2 SQIVND (reference sequence). V was pared by 3 bases and J by 5 bases, with 6 bases of the junction left unmatched.

The chain combines TRBV9 with TRBJ2-3, with TRBD1 matching 8 bases. The V gene's germline CDR1 is SGDLS and CDR2 YYNGEE. V lost 2 bases to trimming and J lost 5 bases; unmatched junction nucleotides: 4. The CDR3 length is 14 residues. The CDR3 sequence: CASSVDRGLDTQYF. As DNA, the CDR3 is TGTGCCAGCAGCGTTGACAGGGGTTTAGATACGCAGTATTTT.

The chain employs TRBV23-1 and TRBJ1-5; D might be TRBD1 (5 bases). TRBV23-1 is an ORF, and what it does is uncertain. Trimming pared 2 bases from V and 3 bases from J, leaving 11 bases between. This CDR3 contains 15 residues. The CDR3 sequence is CASSQGAVPNQPQHF. The CDR3 nucleotides are TGCGCCAGCAGTCAAGGGGCAGTTCCCAATCAGCCCCAGCATTTT.

The J gene is TRBJ1-5, the V gene TRBV6-5; no clear D gene. The CDR3 covers 15 residues. The V and J ends lost 0 bases and 3 bases respectively, with 9 bases between them. The germline V gene encodes CDR1 MNHEY and CDR2 SVGAGI. The CDR3 spells CASSYSGLNNQPQHF. Written as DNA, the CDR3 is TGTGCCAGCAGTTACTCGGGCCTTAACAATCAGCCCCAGCATTTT.

Worth noting for this clone: A read error is likely, as this CDR3 ends without the conserved phenylalanine or tryptophan. V and J are TRBV30 and TRBJ1-6; D unclear. Trimming cost V 2 bases and J 7 bases, with 12 bases left between them. CDR1 is GTSNPN, CDR2 SVGIG, per germline (reference sequence). This CDR3 comprises 14 residues. CDR3 in DNA: TGTGCCTGGAGTCGGGTCACTCCCAATTCACCCCTCCACGTT. Amino acids: CAWSRVTPNSPLHV.

The V and J genes are TRBV4-3 and TRBJ2-3; 9 nucleotides align to TRBD2. Germline trimming cut 0 bases from V and 6 bases from J; bases unmatched to any gene: 13. The germline gives CDR1 LGHNA, CDR2 YSLEER. The CDR3 runs to 18 residues. CDR3 sequence: CASSQDGGRVAGEDTQYF. In DNA, the CDR3 is TGCGCCAGCAGCCAAGACGGCGGGAGGGTAGCGGGGGAGGATACGCAGTATTTT.

V is TRBV5-4 and J is TRBJ2-2, with a tentative D call TRBD2 (6 bases). Germline loops: CDR1 SGHNT, CDR2 YYREEE (reference sequence). The CDR3 extends over 15 amino acids. V shed 3 bases and J shed 1 base, with 10 bases lying between them. The CDR3 nucleotides are TGTGCCAGCAGCTCGCCGGGACTGAACACCGGGGAGCTGTTTTTT. Its protein is CASSSPGLNTGELFF.

CDR3 region: CASSDTSSGNTIYF. DNA for the CDR3: TGTGCCAGCAGTGACACGAGCTCTGGAAACACCATATATTTT. The chain combines TRBV2 with TRBJ1-3; no definite D call. Germline V gene lookup returns CDR1 SNHLY and CDR2 FYNNEI. Trimming removed 3 bases at V and 0 bases at J, with 6 bases between. CDR3 length: 14 residues.

This chain uses TRBV7-2 with TRBJ1-6; D unclear. Trimming shortened V by 1 base and J by 0 bases, and 13 bases separated the two germline ends. Germline CDR1 and CDR2: SGHTA and FQGNSA. The CDR3 sequence is 18 residues long. CDR3 in DNA: TGTGCCAGCAGCTTAGGCGGAGGGATGAGCTCCTATAATTCACCCCTCCACTTT. It specifies CASSLGGGMSSYNSPLHF.

The chain combines TRBV25-1 with TRBJ2-1; 8 nucleotides line up with TRBD2. The V and J ends lost 1 base and 8 bases, in that order; junction bases with no gene match: 7. Looked up from germline, CDR1 is MGHDK and CDR2 is SYGVNS. The CDR3 runs to 15 residues. The CDR3 loop is CASSEFNGGADEQFF. CDR3 DNA sequence: TGTGCCAGCAGTGAATTTAACGGGGGGGCTGATGAGCAGTTCTTC.

This clone was counted a few times. The V gene is TRBV6-5, the J gene TRBJ2-7; 7 bases are shared with TRBD1. Per the germline V gene, CDR1 is MNHEY and CDR2 is SVGAGI. The CDR3 length is 13 residues. The J segment lost 3 bases and the V segment lost 6 bases, leaving 5 bases of the junction unmatched. CDR3 sequence: CASRSGQDYEQYF. The CDR3 bases are TGTGCCAGCAGATCAGGACAGGACTACGAGCAGTACTTC.

The CDR3 protein is CAWRGQGSTEAFF. In nucleotides, the CDR3 is TGTGCCTGGAGAGGACAGGGATCCACTGAAGCTTTCTTT. The V call is TRBV30, the J call TRBJ1-1; TRBD1 agrees at 8 bases. With V trimmed by 3 bases and J by 4 bases, 4 bases remained unmatched. This CDR3 comprises 13 residues. Germline V lookup: CDR1 GTSNPN, CDR2 SVGIG (reference sequence).